Here is one TCR beta chain with its context. Its specificity is unknown. Germline V gene data show CDR1 as MDHEN and CDR2 as SYDVKM. The CDR3 has 15 residues. V was shortened by 3 bases and J by 2 bases, with 12 bases between the two germline ends. This entry comes from a study of graft-versus-host responses after intestinal transplantation. Study overall: Recipients received multivisceral, liver-intestinal, or isolated intestinal transplants.

Sequenced by immunoSEQ multiplex PCR; TCRdb stores in-frame clones only, minus some. The data show some 8,200 clones, 97% seen once. Study-level results: Within allografts, high graft-versus-host to host-versus-graft clonal ratios were seen among patients with graft-donor T cell macrochimerism. GvH clonotypes were identified within recipient marrow, with a subset emerging first in ileum or blood. Peak levels of circulating GvH clones tracked with early post-transplant HvG declines.

The chain recombines TRBV28 with TRBJ2-3; D is tentatively TRBD1 or TRBD2 (5 bases each). The input for sequencing was PBMCs, taken 23 days after intestinal transplant. The origin of this receptor is a human patient who received an intestinal transplant, so some T cells may come from the graft donor. In DNA, the CDR3 is TGTGCCAGCAGTTTGGGGACGGCGAACACAGATACGCAGTATTTT. Translation: CASSLGTANTDTQYF.